This T cell receptor beta chain was captured by sequencing in a study of response to subunit inactivated influenza vaccine. Whole-study findings and limits: Authors suggested each seasonal influenza vaccination recruits few new T cells.

The junction had 4 bases not matched to a gene; V was cut back by 1 base and J by 3 bases. Germline assignment: CDR1 SGHRS and CDR2 YFSETQ. The CDR3 is 15 residues long. TCRdb re-derived calls from the RT-PCR reads in MiXCR, one entry per CDR3 protein. In the table there are around 580,000 distinct CDR3 sequences, approximately 15% of which are singletons. For this clonotype: Its antigen remains unidentified.

This TCR derives from a man over 45 who received an inactivated influenza vaccine. The gene calls are TRBV5-1 and TRBJ2-1, with TRBD1 matching over 7 bases. Source: PBMCs from blood, taken 12 days after vaccination. Written as DNA, the CDR3 is TGCGCCAGCAGCTTGACAGGGGACAACTACAATGAGCAGTTCTTC. Protein sequence: CASSLTGDNYNEQFF.